These T cell receptor beta chains were read from a single sample in a study of blood T cell repertoires in COVID-19. The protocol was immunoSEQ multiplex PCR, while the TCRdb copy is restricted to in-frame clones and leaves out a portion. The sample contains 150,000 to 200,000 clones, roughly 90% of which appear only once. The specimen was peripheral blood. These receptors all stem from a man between 50 and 59 years old with acute or convalescent COVID-19. Each CDR3 is given with its conserved first and last residue. A D gene is named only where the DNA matches it firmly. Only part of the rows carry a size: once, few, many, or a class if the clone is expanded.

>.|17|.|TRBJ2-2|TRBV11-2
TGTGCCAGCAGCTTAGCGTTAGGGGTAGCCCACACCGGGGAGCTGTTTTTT
CASSLALGVAHTGELFF
>.|14|.|TRBJ2-3|TRBV5-1
TGCGCCAGCAGTGGGGACACGAGCACAGATACGCAGTATTTT
CASSGDTSTDTQYF
>.|11|.|TRBJ2-3|TRBV30
TGTGCCTGGAGTGTACAGGATACGCAGTATTTT
CAWSVQDTQYF
>.|13|.|TRBJ2-4|TRBV6-5
TGTGCCAGCAGATCGGGGGCCAAAAACATTCAGTACTTC
CASRSGAKNIQYF
>.|16|.|TRBJ2-3|TRBV5-1
TGCGCCAGCAGCTTGGCCCCACAGGCGGGCACAGATACGCAGTATTTT
CASSLAPQAGTDTQYF
>.|13|once|TRBJ2-1|TRBV30
TGTGCCTGGAGGTTAGGGGGGGGAAATGAGCAGTTCTTC
CAWRLGGGNEQFF
>.|16|once|TRBJ1-4|TRBV7-9
TGTGCCAGCAGCTTGGGTACGGGGGGGAGCAGGGAAAAACTGTTTTTT
CASSLGTGGSREKLFF
>.|13|.|TRBJ1-2|TRBV18
TGTGCCAGCTCAGTCGGACAAATCCTGGGCTACACCTTC
CASSVGQILGYTF
>.|14|once|TRBJ1-5|TRBV19
TGTGCCAGTATGGGGGGTCTCGGCAATCAGCCCCAGCATTTT
CASMGGLGNQPQHF
>TRBD1|15|.|TRBJ2-3|TRBV7-2
TGTGCCAGCAGCCGGGGACAGGGGGCCACAGATACGCAGTATTTT
CASSRGQGATDTQYF
>TRBD1|16|once|TRBJ2-1|TRBV28
TGTGCCAGCAGTTTCCAGACAGGGAGATACTACAATGAGCAGTTCTTC
CASSFQTGRYYNEQFF
>.|13|.|TRBJ2-3|TRBV7-8
TGTGCCAGCAGCGGCGGGCTAACAGATACGCAGTATTTT
CASSGGLTDTQYF
>.|12|once|TRBJ1-4|TRBV7-2
TGTGCCAGCAGCCCGGCTAATGAAAAACTGTTTTTT
CASSPANEKLFF
>.|16|.|TRBJ2-2|TRBV18
TGTGCCAGCTCACCCGTGGTAGCACCGAACACCGGGGAGCTGTTTTTT
CASSPVVAPNTGELFF
>.|13|.|TRBJ1-5|TRBV19
TGTGCCAGTAGTACCGGAGGAAATCAGCCCCAGCATTTT
CASSTGGNQPQHF
>.|14|.|TRBJ1-1|TRBV3-1/TRBV3-2
TGTGCCAGCAGCCAAGCGCAGGGAGGGTCGAAAGCTTTCTTT
CASSQAQGGSKAFF